The 5 T cell receptor beta chains given below trace back to one sample, sequenced in a study of T cell responses to AZD1222 COVID-19 vaccine. The table came from immunoSEQ multiplex PCR; TCRdb's copy has only in-frame clones and leaves some out. Found here are 140,000 to 150,000 clones, approximately 93% of them singletons; the top ten hold less than 6.5%. The sequences come from peripheral blood, collected on day 0 of AZD1222 vaccination. Every receptor here comes from an adult in good health.

The gene calls are TRBV5-1 and TRBJ1-3; D remains ambiguous. The CDR3 is 14 residues long. The germline V gene encodes CDR1 SGHRS and CDR2 YFSETQ. Trimming shortened V by 0 bases and J by 0 bases, and 4 bases separated the two germline ends. The CDR3 region is CASSLETSGNTIYF. The CDR3 region has the DNA TGCGCCAGCAGCTTGGAGACCTCTGGAAACACCATATATTTT.

V and J are TRBV6-1 and TRBJ2-2; 12 bases fit TRBD2. The V gene end was trimmed by 3 bases and the J gene end by 5 bases; junction bases not matched to a gene: 4. CDR3 length: 16 amino acids. Germline CDR1 and CDR2: MNHNS and SASEGT. CDR3: CASSDGLAGITGELFF. The CDR3 nucleotides are TGTGCCAGCAGTGACGGACTAGCGGGAATAACCGGGGAGCTGTTTTTT.

The chain recombines TRBV6-5 with TRBJ2-5; D gene unclear. CDR1 is MNHEY and CDR2 is SVGAGI in the germline V gene. V shed 0 bases and J shed 5 bases, with 13 bases lying between them. The CDR3 has 15 residues. The chain's CDR3 is CASSYSGKVWETQYF. The CDR3 DNA follows: TGTGCCAGCAGTTACTCAGGGAAGGTCTGGGAGACCCAGTACTTC.

The chain employs TRBV7-9 and TRBJ1-1; no firm D call. Germline-derived CDR1 and CDR2 are SEHNR and FQNEAQ (reference sequence). Trimming pared 3 bases from V and 6 bases from J, leaving 11 bases between. The CDR3 spans 13 residues. CDR3 residues: CASSFIWTPEAFF. The DNA of the CDR3 is TGTGCCAGCAGCTTCATCTGGACCCCTGAAGCTTTCTTT.

This clone was counted once. The chain employs TRBV5-1 and TRBJ2-7; no definite D call. Looked up from germline, CDR1 is SGHRS and CDR2 is YFSETQ. This CDR3 spans 11 amino acids. Trimming took 0 bases from V and 6 from J, leaving 4 bases between them. This CDR3 reads CASSLESEQYF. Written as DNA, the CDR3 is TGCGCCAGCAGCTTGGAAAGCGAGCAGTACTTC.